Ten or more counts support the clone carrying this T cell receptor beta chain. The antigen is unknown. These data belong to a study of T-cell memory formation after mild COVID-19. The germline V and J ends were trimmed by 6 bases and 2 bases, with 13 bases remaining between them. CDR1 and CDR2 (germline): LGHNA, YNFKEQ. The CDR3 is 15 amino acids. Constant-segment-primed 5'RACE gave TCR alpha and TCR beta cDNA libraries with sample barcodes and UMIs. TCRdb redid the calling of the 5' RACE reads with MiXCR, one entry per CDR3 protein. Among about 340,000 distinct CDR3 sequences listed, approximately 14% were seen once. General study findings and limits: Shrinking CD4+ clones resided mostly in CM and EM, and CD8+ ones in EMRA. The study detected some responding clones in pre-infection memory, suggesting cross-reactive memory joined. From day 15 to 85, contracting clones were balanced between CD4 and CD8, whereas later expanders leaned toward CD4+.

The chain carries TRBV4-2 and TRBJ2-2; unclear D gene. The origin of this receptor is a young man who had mild COVID-19 (a few samples of this study predate the infection). Cell type and time point are not known. The material sequenced was PBMCs or a T cell subset sorted from them (not recorded which). CDR3 residues: CASSHGLGNTGELFF. For the CDR3, the DNA is TGTGCCAGCAGTCACGGCCTAGGAAACACCGGGGAGCTGTTTTTT.